This T cell receptor beta chain was captured by sequencing in a study of cytomegalovirus exposure and HLA in healthy donors. Regarding the study as a whole: Owing to their indistinguishability, certain V segments, notably TRBV6-2 and TRBV6-3, were excluded.

The donors comprised healthy bone marrow donors. Only one count was recorded for this clone. Antigen unknown. Germline CDR1 and CDR2: ENHRY and SYGVKD. CDR3 size: 15 residues. Trimming left V 6 bases short and J 4 bases short, with 13 bases between. Both 60 Vbeta primers and 13 Jbeta primers went into the PCR. Libraries were prepared by immunoSEQ multiplex PCR; TCRdb keeps only in-frame clonotypes and omits some of them. The sample contains about 130,000 clones, 72% of which appear only once. This TCR was sampled from a man aged 30 to 39 in good health and CMV-seronegative. This rearrangement joins TRBV10-3 to TRBJ1-6; no clear D gene. Sequencing used PBMCs. The CDR3 protein is CAIRRAGKYNSPLHF. CDR3 nucleotide sequence: TGTGCCATCAGGAGGGCCGGGAAGTATAATTCACCCCTCCACTTT.